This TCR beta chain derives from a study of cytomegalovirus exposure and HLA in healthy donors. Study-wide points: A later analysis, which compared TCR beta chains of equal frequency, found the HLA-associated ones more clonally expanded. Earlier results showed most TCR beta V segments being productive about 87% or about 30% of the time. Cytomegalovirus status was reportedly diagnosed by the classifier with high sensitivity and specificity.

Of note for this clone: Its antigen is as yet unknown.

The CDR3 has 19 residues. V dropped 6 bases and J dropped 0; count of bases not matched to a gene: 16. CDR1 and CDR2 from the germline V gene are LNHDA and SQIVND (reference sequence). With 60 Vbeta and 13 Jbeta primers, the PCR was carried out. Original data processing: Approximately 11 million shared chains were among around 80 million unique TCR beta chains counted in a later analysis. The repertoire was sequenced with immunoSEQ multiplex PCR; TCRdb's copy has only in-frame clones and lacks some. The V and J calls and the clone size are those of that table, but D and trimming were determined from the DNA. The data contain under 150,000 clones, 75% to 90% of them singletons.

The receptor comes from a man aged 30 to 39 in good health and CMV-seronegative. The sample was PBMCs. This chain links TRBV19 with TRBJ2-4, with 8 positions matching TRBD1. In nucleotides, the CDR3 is TGTGCCAGTAGCATGCACCGGGACAGGACTTTCCTAGCCAAAAACATTCAGTACTTC. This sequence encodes CASSMHRDRTFLAKNIQYF.